A selection of T cell receptor beta chains follows, all from one sample in a study of Tregs in tolerant kidney transplant recipients. Profiling relied on immunoSEQ multiplex PCR, and the TCRdb table lists in-frame clones only, not all of them. The repertoire consists of some 65,000 clones, with 84% occurring once and the leading ten covering approximately 4%. The material sequenced was CD4+ T cells from blood. The receptors come from a human donor in good health. The conserved cysteine and the conserved F or W are not part of the CDR3 here. Each record gives: J gene, V gene, CDR3 protein.

>TRBJ2-7|TRBV19
ASSILAKSYEQY
>TRBJ1-2|TRBV9
ASSPGQSNYGYT
>TRBJ1-4|TRBV6-1
ASSRGGTKNEKLF
>TRBJ2-3|TRBV11-3
ASSVLRTDTQY
>TRBJ2-1|TRBV18
ASSPGQILNNEQF
>TRBJ2-5|TRBV4-1
ASSQPSETQY
>TRBJ1-5|TRBV7-2
ASSPPNQPQH
>TRBJ2-3|TRBV7-2
ASSSWTSLGTQY
>TRBJ2-3|TRBV7-2
ASSSQGPPDTQY
>TRBJ1-2|TRBV4-1
ASSQEGGGGSGYGYT
>TRBJ1-2|TRBV11-2
ASSSMSGLNYGYT